These T cell receptor beta chains were read from a single sample in a study of blood T cells in healthy people across ages. In TCRdb, the 5' RACE reads were re-called with MiXCR into one record per CDR3 protein. The data hold 550,000 to 700,000 distinct CDR3 sequences, with roughly 29% observed a single time. Sequencing input: blood. The receptors here all came from an older woman in good health. CDR3s include the opening cysteine and the closing phenylalanine or tryptophan. The D gene is left open where the match is weak. Where a row states a size, it is once, few, many or the class of an expanded clone; other rows omit it.

abundance	v_gene	d_gene	j_gene	CDR3aa	CDR3nt
.	TRBV7-8	.	TRBJ1-5	CASSYDSNSNQPQHF	TGTGCCAGCAGTTATGACAGCAATAGCAATCAGCCCCAGCATTTT
.	TRBV20-1	.	TRBJ2-4	CSARDPAENIQYF	TGCAGTGCTAGAGATCCGGCAGAAAACATTCAGTACTTC
.	TRBV5-8	TRBD1	TRBJ2-5	CASSLGRQGAGETQYF	TGTGCCAGCAGCTTGGGTCGACAGGGGGCAGGGGAGACCCAGTACTTC
few	TRBV29-1	TRBD1	TRBJ2-2	CSARTGTGELFF	TGCAGCGCCCGGACAGGCACCGGGGAGCTGTTTTTT
.	TRBV10-2	.	TRBJ2-7	CASRSSGEQYF	TGCGCCAGCCGAAGCTCAGGGGAGCAGTACTTC
few	TRBV7-2	.	TRBJ1-1	CASEGQMNTEAFF	TGTGCCAGCGAAGGACAGATGAACACTGAAGCTTTCTTT
once	TRBV12-5	.	TRBJ2-2	CASEIAANTGELFF	TGTGCTAGTGAGATAGCAGCGAACACCGGGGAGCTGTTTTTT
.	TRBV4-2	.	TRBJ1-2	CASSQDLETQGGYTF	TGTGCCAGCAGCCAAGATCTTGAGACCCAGGGAGGCTACACCTTC
few	TRBV5-1	.	TRBJ1-4	CASSEEGATNEELFF	TGCGCCAGCAGCGAGGAGGGAGCAACTAATGAAGAACTGTTTTTT
many	TRBV7-2	TRBD1	TRBJ2-7	CASSSLDRVDEQYF	TGTGCCAGCAGCTCCCTGGACAGGGTGGACGAGCAGTACTTC
few	TRBV15	.	TRBJ1-2	CATSSQGLDGYTF	TGTGCCACCAGCAGCCAAGGGTTAGATGGCTACACCTTC
.	TRBV21-1	.	TRBJ1-1	CASSPTRDSTEAFF	TGTGCCAGCAGCCCCACCAGGGACTCGACTGAAGCTTTCTTT
.	TRBV6-5	.	TRBJ1-1	CASSYPITGEAFF	TGTGCCAGCAGTTACCCGATCACGGGTGAAGCTTTCTTT
.	TRBV20-1	.	TRBJ1-2	CSARGQGQPSFYGYTF	TGCAGTGCTAGAGGTCAAGGGCAGCCTTCGTTCTATGGCTACACCTTC
once	TRBV10-3	TRBD2	TRBJ2-3	CAIRDQNNPGLAGRGDTQYF	TGTGCCATCAGGGACCAGAACAACCCGGGACTAGCGGGGAGGGGAGATACGCAGTATTTT
.	TRBV20-1	TRBD1	TRBJ1-1	CSARSGQGAETEAFF	TGCAGTGCTAGGTCGGGACAGGGGGCAGAAACTGAAGCTTTCTTT
.	TRBV29-1	TRBD2	TRBJ2-3	CSVEAFLAGGDTQYF	TGCAGCGTTGAGGCTTTTCTAGCGGGGGGAGATACGCAGTATTTT
.	TRBV21-1	.	TRBJ1-2	CASSSRQGFNYGYTF	TGTGCCAGCAGCTCTCGACAGGGCTTTAACTATGGCTACACCTTC
.	TRBV13	TRBD1	TRBJ1-5	CASSLGQPMNQPQHF	TGTGCCAGCAGCTTGGGACAGCCGATGAATCAGCCCCAGCATTTT
.	TRBV9	TRBD1	TRBJ1-2	CASSARRTGVYGYTF	TGTGCCAGCAGCGCTCGCCGGACAGGGGTCTATGGCTACACCTTC
.	TRBV12-3/TRBV12-4	TRBD2	TRBJ2-1	CASSFYSGKNDNEHFF	TGTGCCAGCAGTTTCTATAGCGGGAAAAATGACAATGAGCACTTCTTC
.	TRBV29-1	.	TRBJ1-2	CSVRQGTNGYTF	TGCAGCGTTCGGCAGGGCACTAATGGCTACACCTTC
.	TRBV24-1	TRBD1	TRBJ2-5	CATSDSGTVHEFQYF	TGTGCCACCAGTGATTCCGGGACAGTACATGAGTTCCAGTACTTC
few	TRBV12-3/TRBV12-4	TRBD1	TRBJ2-7	CASSIQGVQYF	TGTGCCAGCAGTATACAGGGGGTGCAGTACTTC
.	TRBV12-3/TRBV12-4	.	TRBJ2-4	CASSLRLTGNIQYF	TGTGCCAGCAGTTTAAGGCTGACAGGAAACATTCAGTACTTC
.	TRBV6-6	TRBD2	TRBJ2-1	CASSAQGLAGKRQFF	TGTGCCAGCTCAGCTCAGGGACTAGCGGGGAAGCGGCAGTTCTTC
.	TRBV30	.	TRBJ2-2	CAWSWWGGLTGELFF	TGTGCCTGGAGTTGGTGGGGGGGCCTCACCGGGGAGCTGTTTTTT
few	TRBV20-1	TRBD2	TRBJ2-1	CSASSGAPYSEQFF	TGCAGTGCTTCCAGCGGGGCGCCCTACAGTGAGCAGTTCTTC
.	TRBV3-1	.	TRBJ2-5	CASSQRRQSQETQYF	TGTGCCAGCAGCCAAAGGCGACAGTCCCAAGAGACCCAGTACTTC
.	TRBV9	.	TRBJ1-6	CASFGSPLHF	TGTGCCAGCTTTGGATCACCCCTCCACTTT
few	TRBV28	TRBD2	TRBJ2-3	CASINWRGGTDTQYF	TGTGCCAGCATCAACTGGCGGGGGGGCACAGATACGCAGTATTTT
.	TRBV9	.	TRBJ1-3	CASSVGNSGNTIYF	TGTGCCAGCAGCGTTGGAAACTCTGGAAACACCATATATTTT
.	TRBV12-3/TRBV12-4	TRBD2	TRBJ2-1	CASSPFAAGLVEQFF	TGTGCCAGCAGCCCATTTGCAGCGGGGTTGGTTGAGCAGTTCTTC
few	TRBV4-3	TRBD1	TRBJ1-4	CASSQDLGRGGEKLFF	TGCGCCAGCAGCCAAGATCTCGGCAGGGGGGGGGAAAAACTGTTTTTT
.	TRBV6-5	.	TRBJ2-3	CASSRQYLTDTQYF	TGTGCCAGCAGTAGACAATATTTGACAGATACGCAGTATTTT
.	TRBV30	TRBD2	TRBJ2-3	CALSGDVDTQYF	TGTGCCCTTAGCGGGGATGTAGATACGCAGTATTTT
.	TRBV6-5	.	TRBJ1-2	CASSLGTLPEGYTF	TGTGCCAGCAGTCTCGGGACCCTACCGGAAGGCTACACCTTC
.	TRBV20-1	.	TRBJ2-3	CSASDSGGDTQYF	TGCAGTGCTTCGGACTCCGGGGGAGATACGCAGTATTTT
.	TRBV12-3/TRBV12-4	.	TRBJ1-5	CASSFWPSNQPQHF	TGTGCCAGCAGTTTTTGGCCTAGCAATCAGCCCCAGCATTTT
many	TRBV7-8	.	TRBJ2-4	CASSLITGLAKNIQYF	TGTGCCAGCAGCTTAATTACAGGCTTAGCCAAAAACATTCAGTACTTC
.	TRBV29-1	TRBD1	TRBJ2-4	CSVGPGTGANIQYF	TGCAGCGTTGGTCCCGGGACAGGGGCAAACATTCAGTACTTC
.	TRBV20-1	.	TRBJ2-1	CSASKGPPNNEQFF	TGCAGTGCTAGCAAAGGGCCCCCTAACAATGAGCAGTTCTTC
.	TRBV7-2	TRBD2	TRBJ2-1	CASSPDSGRNEQFF	TGTGCCAGCAGCCCGGATAGCGGGAGAAATGAGCAGTTCTTC
.	TRBV10-3	TRBD1	TRBJ1-1	CAIRPTGMNTEAFF	TGTGCCATCAGACCGACAGGGATGAACACTGAAGCTTTCTTT
many	TRBV7-2	.	TRBJ2-1	CASSLLGAPPSSYNEQFF	TGTGCCAGCAGCTTACTCGGTGCCCCTCCGAGCTCCTACAATGAGCAGTTCTTC
.	TRBV2	.	TRBJ2-7	CASSDLRSLYEQYF	TGTGCCAGCAGTGATCTGAGGTCCCTCTACGAGCAGTACTTC
many	TRBV24-1	TRBD1	TRBJ1-5	CATGTDSNQPQHF	TGTGCCACCGGGACAGATAGCAATCAGCCCCAGCATTTT
.	TRBV5-1	.	TRBJ2-7	CASSEGAYEQYF	TGCGCCAGCAGCGAGGGAGCTTACGAGCAGTACTTC
.	TRBV30	.	TRBJ1-6	CAWSGQSSPLHF	TGTGCCTGGAGCGGACAGTCCTCACCCCTCCACTTT
few	TRBV3-1	.	TRBJ2-2	CASSRTGYAGTGELFF	TGTGCCAGCAGCCGAACAGGTTATGCCGGTACCGGGGAGCTGTTTTTT
few	TRBV20-1	.	TRBJ2-4	CSASGVAKNIQYF	TGCAGTGCTAGCGGGGTAGCCAAAAACATTCAGTACTTC
few	TRBV9	.	TRBJ2-2	CASSVGQTRAGELFF	TGTGCCAGCAGCGTAGGCCAGACACGGGCCGGGGAGCTGTTTTTT
few	TRBV10-3	.	TRBJ1-5	CAISSGIRNQPQHF	TGTGCCATCAGTTCCGGGATTAGGAATCAGCCCCAGCATTTT
.	TRBV9	TRBD2	TRBJ2-5	CASSVGSGGSETQYF	TGTGCCAGCAGCGTAGGTAGCGGGGGGTCTGAGACCCAGTACTTC
.	TRBV5-1	TRBD1	TRBJ2-5	CASSPGGAEETQYF	TGCGCCAGCAGCCCAGGGGGCGCGGAAGAGACCCAGTACTTC
.	TRBV14	TRBD2	TRBJ2-3	CASSQPRSGGHTDTQYF	TGTGCCAGCAGCCAACCCCGTAGCGGGGGACACACAGATACGCAGTATTTT
.	TRBV20-1	TRBD2	TRBJ2-5	CSARGGGGQEMGETQYF	TGCAGTGCTAGAGGCGGGGGGGGCCAAGAGATGGGAGAGACCCAGTACTTC